This entry is about one TCR beta chain. The antigen is not known. This sample is drawn from a study of regulatory T cells in long-lasting Graves disease. Study-level results: Limited samples may have lowered accuracy. In persistent patients, shared public clonotypes (approximately 3,000) outnumbered those in new patients (almost 1,000). Persistent disease preferred TRBV28, TRBJ1-2 and TRBJ2-5; new disease, TRBV20-1 and TRBJ2-1.

Construction of TCR beta libraries relied on iRepertoire HTBI primers and on Arm-PCR targeting CDR3 regions. TCRdb independently ran MiXCR on the multiplex PCR reads; one entry per CDR3 protein. The sample consists of hundreds of thousands of distinct CDR3 sequences, around 21% of them appearing once. Time point of the sample: persistent/refractory GD, antithyroid drugs over 5 years with positive TRAb. PBMC-extracted RNA yielded the TCR library. One endocrinology department in Xi'an, China, was where patients came from. The germline V gene has CDR1 LGHDT and CDR2 YNNKEL (reference sequence). There are 16 residues in the CDR3. V was pared by 4 bases and J by 5 bases, with 8 bases of the junction left unmatched.

The origin of this receptor is a female donor with Graves disease. This specimen was peripheral blood mononuclear cells (PBMCs), taken when the disease was refractory, from a patient treated with antithyroid drugs. The gene calls are TRBV3-1 and TRBJ2-2; TRBD1 matches at 9 bases. The CDR3 DNA sequence: TGTGCCAGCAGCCGGGGGACAGGGATAAGGACCGGGGAGCTGTTTTTT. Translated, it gives CASSRGTGIRTGELFF.